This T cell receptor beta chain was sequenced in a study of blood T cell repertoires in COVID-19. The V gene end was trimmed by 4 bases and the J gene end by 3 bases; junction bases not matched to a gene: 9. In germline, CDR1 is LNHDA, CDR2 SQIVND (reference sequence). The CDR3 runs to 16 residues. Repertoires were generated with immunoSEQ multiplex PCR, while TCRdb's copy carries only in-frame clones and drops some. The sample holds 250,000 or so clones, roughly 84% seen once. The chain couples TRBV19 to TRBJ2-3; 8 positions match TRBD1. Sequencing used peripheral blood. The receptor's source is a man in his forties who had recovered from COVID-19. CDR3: CASSTRQGSTTDTQYF. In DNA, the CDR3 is TGTGCCAGTAGTACTCGACAGGGGAGTACAACAGATACGCAGTATTTT.